These 2 T cell receptor beta chains came from one sample sequenced in a study of blood T cell repertoires in COVID-19. This table comes from immunoSEQ multiplex PCR, and its TCRdb copy is limited to in-frame clones, with some not included. Among fewer than 120,000 clones listed, over 60% were seen once. Sequencing used peripheral blood. All receptors derive from a woman of 80 years or more with acute or convalescent COVID-19.

The chain joins TRBV5-4 to TRBJ1-1; 8 positions match TRBD1. Germline V gene data show CDR1 as SGHNT and CDR2 as YYREEE (reference sequence). V shed 3 bases, J shed 3 bases, and the junction held 4 bases outside the gene matches. The CDR3 spans 14 residues. In nucleotides, the CDR3 is TGTGCCAGCAGCTCCGGACAGGGAGACACTGAAGCTTTCTTT. It codes for CASSSGQGDTEAFF.

This clone showed up just once. The chain couples TRBV21-1 to TRBJ1-2; the D call TRBD1 from the table was never checked on the DNA. TRBV21-1 is recorded as a pseudogene. CDR3 size: 16 residues. CDR3 protein: CASSVKFRDRCYCYTF. DNA of the CDR3: TGTGCCAGCAGCGTCAAGTTCAGGGACAGATGCTATTGCTACACCTTC.